Here is one TCR beta chain with its context. The data belong to a study of shared clonotypes between healthy human individuals. Unsorted PBMC DNA was run through sequencing on ten immunoSEQ deep assay plates. Sequencing was performed with immunoSEQ multiplex PCR; in TCRdb, only in-frame clones are kept and a portion is missing. The table shows about 470,000 clones, with about 76% occurring only once. V trimming: 1 base; J trimming: 0 bases; junction bases outside the gene matches: 6. In germline, CDR1 is SGHTA, CDR2 FQGNSA. This CDR3 contains 16 residues. Sequencing was done on a sample of PBMCs. The sequence was obtained from a woman in her thirties or forties in good health. Some clones in this sample may be carry-over from other donors' samples. The chain has TRBV7-2 and TRBJ2-7, with TRBD2 identical over 7 bases. The CDR3 nucleotides read TGTGCCAGCAGCTTAGGCGGGAGCCCCCTCTCCTACGAGCAGTACTTC. Protein sequence: CASSLGGSPLSYEQYF.